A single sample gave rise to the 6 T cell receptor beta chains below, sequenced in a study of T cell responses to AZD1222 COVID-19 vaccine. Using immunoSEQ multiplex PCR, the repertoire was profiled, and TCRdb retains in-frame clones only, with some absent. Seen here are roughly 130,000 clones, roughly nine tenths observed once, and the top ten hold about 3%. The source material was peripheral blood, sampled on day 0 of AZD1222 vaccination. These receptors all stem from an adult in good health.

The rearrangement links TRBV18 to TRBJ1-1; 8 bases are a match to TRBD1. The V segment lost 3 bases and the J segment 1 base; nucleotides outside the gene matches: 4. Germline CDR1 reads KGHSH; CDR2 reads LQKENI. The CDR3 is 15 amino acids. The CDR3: CASSPGQARNTEAFF. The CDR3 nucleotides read TGTGCCAGCTCACCGGGACAGGCGAGGAACACTGAAGCTTTCTTT.

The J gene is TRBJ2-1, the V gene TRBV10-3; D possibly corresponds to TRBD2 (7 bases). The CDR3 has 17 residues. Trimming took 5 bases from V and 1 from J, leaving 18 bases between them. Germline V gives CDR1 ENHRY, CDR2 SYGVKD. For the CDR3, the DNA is TGTGCCATCAGTCCCTGGAACGGGGGGCATTCCTACAATGAGCAGTTCTTC. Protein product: CAISPWNGGHSYNEQFF.

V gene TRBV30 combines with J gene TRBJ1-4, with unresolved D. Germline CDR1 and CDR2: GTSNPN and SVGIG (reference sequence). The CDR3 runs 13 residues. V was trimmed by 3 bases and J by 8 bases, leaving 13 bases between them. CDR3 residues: CAWRYPTREKLFF. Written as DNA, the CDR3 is TGTGCCTGGAGGTACCCAACTAGGGAAAAACTGTTTTTT.

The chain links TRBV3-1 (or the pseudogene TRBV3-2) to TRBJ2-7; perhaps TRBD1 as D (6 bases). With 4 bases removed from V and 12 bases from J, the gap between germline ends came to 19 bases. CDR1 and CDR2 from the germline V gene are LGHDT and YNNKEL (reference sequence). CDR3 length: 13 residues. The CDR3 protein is CASSPSRDTQPYF. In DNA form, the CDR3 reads TGTGCCAGCAGCCCAAGCCGGGACACCCAACCGTACTTC.

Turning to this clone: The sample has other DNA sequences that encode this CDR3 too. The CDR3 DNA reads as TGTGCCATCAGTGAGTCGAGAGGTTTGAACACTGAAGCTTTCTTT. Protein: CAISESRGLNTEAFF. This chain joins TRBV10-3 and TRBJ1-1; no clear D gene. Germline-derived CDR1 and CDR2 are ENHRY and SYGVKD. The CDR3 is 15 residues long. Between the trimmed V and J ends, which lost 0 bases and 0 bases, there was a span of 8 bases.

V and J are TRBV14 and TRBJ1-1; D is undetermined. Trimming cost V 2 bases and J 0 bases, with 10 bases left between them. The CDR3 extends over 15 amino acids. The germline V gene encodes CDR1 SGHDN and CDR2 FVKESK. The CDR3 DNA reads TGTGCCAGCAGCCAAAATGTTCAGATGAACACTGAAGCTTTCTTT. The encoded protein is CASSQNVQMNTEAFF. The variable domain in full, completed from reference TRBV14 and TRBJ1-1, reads EAGVTQFPSHSVIEKGQTVTLRCDPISGHDNLYWYRRVMGKEIKFLLHFVKESKQDESGMPNNRFLAERTGGTYSTLKVQPAELEDSGVYFCASSQNVQMNTEAFFGQGTRLTVV.